This T cell receptor (beta chain) was captured in a study of blood T cells in healthy people across ages. Primed by a sample-barcoded 5' primer and a J-beta primer mix, a second PCR proceeded for about 7 to 11 cycles. TCRdb reanalysed the 5' RACE reads using MiXCR and keeps one entry per CDR3 protein. The sample records fewer than 950,000 distinct CDR3 sequences, about 37% being singletons. The CDR3 is 13 residues long. From germline, CDR1 is DFQATT and CDR2 SNEGSKA (reference sequence). Trimming at V came to 6 bases and at J to 9 bases, leaving 11 bases not matched to a gene. This rearrangement joins TRBV20-1 to TRBJ2-1, with 7 bases fitting TRBD2. The source is a man aged 18 to 29 in good health. Sequenced input: blood. CDR3 amino acids: CSAGTNGRGEQFF. The CDR3 DNA sequence: TGCAGTGCAGGGACTAACGGGAGAGGTGAGCAGTTCTTC.